This T cell receptor beta chain was sequenced for a study of blood T cell repertoires in COVID-19. Study-level information: Sites across the United States, Italy and Spain contributed samples from acute and convalescent COVID-19. In each case, the material was cDNA or gDNA derived from T cells, B-cell-depleted T cells, or PBMCs.

Original processing methods: The authors estimated nucleated cell counts from reference gene primer amplification. Clones were read by immunoSEQ multiplex PCR, and TCRdb kept only the in-frame ones, dropping some. V and J calls and clone size are as listed in that table; D and trimming were resolved from the DNA. The sample lists around 370,000 clones, approximately 90% occurring once. Donors in Cohort 3 who had recovered were those with two negative PCRs, healthcare professional clearance, or resolution of their symptoms. With V trimmed by 8 bases and J by 4 bases, 13 bases remained unmatched. CDR1 and CDR2 from the germline V gene are MDHEN and SYDVKM. CDR3 length: 16 residues.

What was sequenced was PBMCs or T cells enriched from blood (not recorded which). The chain has TRBV28 and TRBJ2-2; TRBD2 agrees at 7 bases. The clonotype comes from a woman younger than 35 who had recovered from COVID-19. In nucleotides, the CDR3 is TGTGCCAGCCTACCCGGGGACGGGGGGTTCACCGGGGAGCTGTTTTTT. Its translation: CASLPGDGGFTGELFF.